One sample yielded the 24 T cell receptor beta chains listed below, sequenced in a study of Ad26.COV2.S vaccination and SARS-CoV-2 variants. Stated treatment: approximately 18 received Ad26.COV2.S at low or high dose, single or two shots; 5 received placebo; per-sample allocation not given. Samples analyzed were those drawn on day 63 after the first vaccine or placebo injection. Assay: immunoSEQ multiplex PCR; the TCRdb copy retains only in-frame clones and omits some. The data hold roughly 270,000 clones, with around 87% observed a single time. This specimen was peripheral blood, taken in a trial of Ad26.COV2.S vaccine versus placebo. The receptors shown here come from a person aged 18-60 years who received the Ad26.COV2.S COVID-19 vaccine or a placebo.

V is TRBV9 and J is TRBJ1-6, with D possibly TRBD1 on 5 matching bases. The CDR3 runs 16 residues. Germline V gene sequence: CDR1 SGDLS, CDR2 YYNGEE. Trimming shortened V by 0 bases and J by 6 bases, and 13 bases separated the two germline ends. DNA for the CDR3: TGTGCCAGCAGCGTAGACGAGGGGAACACTAATTCACCCCTCCACTTT. Amino acid sequence: CASSVDEGNTNSPLHF.

The CDR3 loop reads CAWSYSGSARTDTQYF. CDR3 DNA: TGTGCCTGGAGCTACTCGGGTTCAGCACGCACAGATACGCAGTATTTT. J is TRBJ2-3 and V is TRBV30; D gene ambiguous. Trimming took 3 bases from V and 1 from J, leaving 17 bases between them. The CDR3 extends over 16 amino acids. Germline CDR1 reads GTSNPN; CDR2 reads SVGIG (reference sequence).

This chain connects TRBV7-4 to TRBJ2-5; D is undetermined. CDR1 is SGHVT and CDR2 is SQSDAQ in the germline V gene. Trimming left V 6 bases short and J 8 bases short, with 19 bases between. The CDR3 has 14 amino acids. The CDR3, as DNA: TGTGCCAGCAGACCCACCCCCCCTCATTTCACCCAGTACTTC. This encodes CASRPTPPHFTQYF.

This sequence joins TRBV6-5 and TRBJ1-6, with TRBD1 as a possible D gene (6 bases). This CDR3 has 14 residues. The germline V gene has CDR1 MNHEY and CDR2 SVGAGI. The V gene lost 10 bases and the J gene lost 0 bases, with 10 bases spanning the gap. The CDR3 spells CATWGASYNSPLHF. In nucleotides, the CDR3 is TGTGCCACCTGGGGGGCCTCCTATAATTCACCCCTCCACTTT.

This clone was counted a single time. The chain links TRBV11-2 to TRBJ1-3; no clear D gene. CDR1 and CDR2 (germline): SGHAT, FQNNGV. The V gene lost 6 bases and the J gene lost 2 bases, with 5 bases spanning the gap. There are 12 residues in the CDR3. The CDR3 region is CASSRAGNTIYF. The CDR3 DNA reads TGTGCCAGCAGTAGGGCTGGAAACACCATATATTTT.

The rearrangement uses TRBV11-2 and TRBJ2-5, with 15 positions matching TRBD2. Germline V gene lookup returns CDR1 SGHAT and CDR2 FQNNGV. With V trimmed by 5 bases and J by 13 bases, 8 bases remained unmatched. CDR3 length: 14 amino acids. CDR3 bases: TGTGCCAGCAGCCCGGGACTAGCGGGGGGAGGAGGGTACTTC. It yields the protein CASSPGLAGGGGYF.

The chain recombines TRBV6-5 with TRBJ1-4; possibly TRBD1 for D (5 bases). The CDR3 totals 14 residues. The germline V gene encodes CDR1 MNHEY and CDR2 SVGAGI. V lost 10 bases to trimming and J lost 6 bases, with 18 bases between them. DNA for the CDR3: TGTGCCACCGGGGGAACGTATATCTATGAAAAACTGTTTTTT. It specifies CATGGTYIYEKLFF.

This chain uses TRBV19 with TRBJ2-7, with 11 bases lining up with TRBD2. CDR1 LNHDA and CDR2 SQIVND come from the germline V gene (reference sequence). V was clipped by 5 bases and J by 1 base; unmatched bases: 7. The CDR3 is 16 residues long. The CDR3 DNA is TGTGCCAGTAGTGCATCCGGGACTAGCGGATCCTACGAGCAGTACTTC. It is translated as CASSASGTSGSYEQYF.

The V call is TRBV2, the J call TRBJ2-5; the D is unclear. The CDR3 has 13 residues. Trimming shortened V by 4 bases and J by 2 bases, and 8 bases separated the two germline ends. Per germline, CDR1 SNHLY and CDR2 FYNNEI. CDR3 in amino acids: CASSVLQQETQYF. The CDR3 DNA sequence: TGTGCCAGCAGTGTCTTGCAGCAAGAGACCCAGTACTTC.

The chain uses TRBV7-2 and TRBJ2-5; 10 nucleotides agree with TRBD2. CDR1 and CDR2 (germline): SGHTA, FQGNSA. With V trimmed by 5 bases and J by 5 bases, 5 bases remained unmatched. CDR3 size: 14 residues. CDR3 sequence (DNA): TGTGCCAGCAGCAGAGCGGGGGGGCGGGAGACCCAGTACTTC. It is translated as CASSRAGGRETQYF.

This clone was found once. The chain recombines TRBV7-8 with TRBJ2-5; no firm D call. Germline values: CDR1 SGHVS, CDR2 FQNEAQ. V gave up 1 base and J gave up 5 bases, with 8 bases separating them. This CDR3 is 13 amino acids long. CDR3 sequence reads: CASSLDGLETQYF. CDR3 in DNA: TGTGCCAGCAGCTTAGATGGTTTGGAGACCCAGTACTTC.

Only a few counts were recorded for this clone. The chain is built from TRBV11-2 and TRBJ2-7; 8 bases match TRBD2. CDR1 and CDR2 from the germline V gene are SGHAT and FQNNGV. The V gene end was trimmed by 7 bases and the J gene end by 3 bases; junction bases not matched to a gene: 5. The length of the CDR3 is 13 residues. Written as DNA, the CDR3 is TGTGCCAGCACCTTTAGCGGGGACTACGAGCAGTACTTC. Protein product: CASTFSGDYEQYF. Together with reference TRBV11-2 and TRBJ2-7, the CDR3 gives the full variable domain: EAGVAQSPRYKIIEKRQSVAFWCNPISGHATLYWYQQILGQGPKLLIQFQNNGVVDDSQLPKDRFSAERLKGVDSTLKIQPAKLEDSAVYLCASTFSGDYEQYFGPGTRLTVT.

This sequence joins TRBV5-1 and TRBJ2-7; 8 nucleotides align to TRBD2. Germline V gene data show CDR1 as SGHRS and CDR2 as YFSETQ. The CDR3 covers 15 residues. The ends lost 0 bases at V and 3 bases at J; junction bases unmatched: 5. In DNA, the CDR3 is TGCGCCAGCAGCTTGGGTACGAGCGGGGGCTACGAGCAGTACTTC. This sequence encodes CASSLGTSGGYEQYF.

This chain uses TRBV5-5 with TRBJ2-5, with D perhaps being TRBD1 or TRBD2 (5 bases each). With 2 bases removed from V and 4 bases from J, the gap between germline ends came to 24 bases. Germline-derived CDR1 and CDR2 are SGHKS and YYEKEE (reference sequence). The CDR3 is 18 residues long. CDR3 in amino acids: CASSFQGAFRLGGETQYF. CDR3 sequence (DNA): TGTGCCAGCAGCTTCCAGGGTGCTTTTCGGTTAGGAGGAGAGACCCAGTACTTC.

The rearrangement uses TRBV6-2 or TRBV6-3 and TRBJ2-7; the match to TRBD1 covers 7 bases. This CDR3 region has 15 residues. CDR1 is MNHEY and CDR2 is SVGEGT in the germline V gene. The V and J ends lost 5 bases and 5 bases, in that order; junction bases with no gene match: 12. CDR3 protein: CASSAPRQGSDEQYF. CDR3 nucleotides: TGTGCCAGCAGTGCCCCACGACAGGGCTCAGACGAGCAGTACTTC.

This clone was counted once. The rearrangement joins TRBV11-3 to TRBJ2-3, with 7 bases identical to TRBD1. From germline, CDR1 is SGHNT and CDR2 YENEEA. The V and J ends lost 6 bases and 3 bases, in that order; junction bases with no gene match: 6. The CDR3 contains 14 residues. The CDR3 sequence: CASSTGVGTDTQYF. In nucleotides, the CDR3 is TGTGCCAGCAGTACAGGGGTTGGGACAGATACGCAGTATTTT.

The chain couples TRBV18 to TRBJ1-5; possibly TRBD1 for D (6 bases). From germline, CDR1 is KGHSH and CDR2 LQKENI. The CDR3 length is 14 residues. The V gene lost 3 bases and the J gene lost 3 bases, with 9 bases spanning the gap. CDR3 nucleotides: TGTGCCAGCTCACCGGGGACACCCAATCAGCCCCAGCATTTT. Protein sequence: CASSPGTPNQPQHF.

This clone turned up a few times. The chain uses TRBV7-9 and TRBJ1-5; D is unresolved. CDR1 SEHNR and CDR2 FQNEAQ come from the germline V gene (reference sequence). V lost 5 bases to trimming and J lost 0 bases, with 17 bases between them. This CDR3 is built from 17 residues. CDR3 protein: CASSPEASSHSNQPQHF. CDR3 nucleotide sequence: TGTGCCAGCAGCCCAGAGGCCAGTTCCCATAGCAATCAGCCCCAGCATTTT.

J is TRBJ1-1 and V is TRBV18, with D possibly being TRBD1 (5 bases). CDR1 and CDR2 (germline): KGHSH, LQKENI. The CDR3 is 14 amino acids. The V end was cut by 4 bases, the J end by 0 bases, with 9 bases between. CDR3 loop: CASSRDRLNTEAFF. For the CDR3, the DNA is TGTGCCAGCTCACGAGACAGATTGAACACTGAAGCTTTCTTT.

The chain carries TRBV3-1 (or the pseudogene TRBV3-2) and TRBJ1-1; D perhaps matches TRBD1 (5 bases). The V and J ends lost 7 bases and 3 bases respectively, with 18 bases between them. This CDR3 is 15 amino acids long. The V gene's germline CDR1 is LGHDT and CDR2 YNNKEL (reference sequence). DNA of the CDR3: TGTGCCAGCACCCCGAGATGGACGGGGGACACTGAAGCTTTCTTT. Protein: CASTPRWTGDTEAFF.

This sequence joins TRBV4-1 and TRBJ2-7, with 8 positions matching TRBD1. After removal of 1 base from V and 4 bases from J, the junction contained 3 bases not matched to a gene. Germline CDR1 and CDR2: MGHRA and YSYEKL. The CDR3 runs 14 residues. CDR3 sequence (DNA): TGCGCCAGCAGCCAAGTGTACAGGGGGTACGAGCAGTACTTC. Protein product: CASSQVYRGYEQYF.

The rearrangement joins TRBV28 to TRBJ2-7; TRBD1 might be the D (5 bases). This CDR3 is 13 amino acids long. The germline CDR1 and CDR2 sequences are MDHEN and SYDVKM. DNA of the CDR3: TGTGCAACCAAGTTAGGGGCCACCTACGAGCAGTACTTC. It codes for CATKLGATYEQYF.

The chain combines TRBV2 with TRBJ2-1, with 9 bases matching TRBD2. Germline CDR1 is SNHLY and CDR2 is FYNNEI. Unmatched junction bases numbered 5, after V lost 4 bases and J lost 7 bases. The CDR3 is 14 residues long. CDR3 nucleotide sequence: TGTGCCAGCAGTGGAGGGCTAGCGGGAAATGAGCAGTTCTTC. Amino acids: CASSGGLAGNEQFF.

The chain recombines TRBV6-4 with TRBJ2-3; 7 nucleotides line up with TRBD1. Germline V lookup: CDR1 MRHNA, CDR2 SNTAGT. J gave up 1 base and V 2 bases, and 3 bases lay outside the gene matches. The CDR3 runs to 15 residues. The CDR3 region is CASSDGQGGTDTQYF. CDR3 sequence (DNA): TGTGCCAGCAGTGACGGCCAGGGGGGCACAGATACGCAGTATTTT.